These 15 T cell receptor beta chains were sequenced from one sample in a study of blood T cell repertoires in COVID-19. TCRdb's table, derived via immunoSEQ multiplex PCR, lists solely in-frame clones and lacks some. The top ten clones hold roughly 3.6% of a sample with under 200,000 clones, approximately 73% of them seen once. Sequenced sample: peripheral blood. The receptors derive from a woman older than 75 with acute or convalescent COVID-19.

The chain links TRBV19 to TRBJ2-3; 7 bases are shared with TRBD2. This CDR3 is built from 16 residues. Germline lookup yields CDR1 LNHDA and CDR2 SQIVND (reference sequence). V was pared by 1 base and J by 0 bases, with 4 bases of the junction left unmatched. Here the CDR3 reads CASSIGNSGSTDTQYF. The CDR3, as DNA: TGTGCCAGTAGTATAGGTAATAGCGGGAGCACAGATACGCAGTATTTT. The entire variable domain, with the rest obtained from reference TRBV19 and TRBJ2-3, is as follows: DGGITQSPKYLFRKEGQNVTLSCEQNLNHDAMYWYRQDPGQGLRLIYYSQIVNDFQKGDIAEGYSVSREKKESFPLTVTSAQKNPTAFYLCASSIGNSGSTDTQYFGPGTRLTVL.

The rearrangement links TRBV7-3 to TRBJ2-7, with 10 bases lining up with TRBD1. V gave up 6 bases and J gave up 5 bases; unmatched junction bases: 10. CDR3 length: 15 residues. Germline lookup yields CDR1 SGHTA and CDR2 FQGTGA. CDR3 DNA sequence: TGTGCCAGCAGTCCCGACAGGGGGCGCGCCGACGAGCAGTACTTC. Translating it yields CASSPDRGRADEQYF.

This clone was detected only a few times. DNA for the CDR3: TGTGCCAGTAGACAGGGTTGGAATGAGCAGTTCTTC. This codes for CASRQGWNEQFF. V gene TRBV19 combines with J gene TRBJ2-1; a weak D match, TRBD1 (6 bases). The germline CDR1 and CDR2 sequences are LNHDA and SQIVND (reference sequence). V was trimmed by 6 bases and J by 7 bases, leaving 10 bases between them. The CDR3 is made up of 12 amino acids.

The chain is built from TRBV11-3 and TRBJ1-1; weak D call: TRBD1 (5 bases). This CDR3 is built from 16 residues. V was shortened by 1 base and J by 4 bases, with 16 bases between the two germline ends. Germline V CDR1 and CDR2: SGHNT, YENEEA. DNA of the CDR3: TGTGCCAGCAGCTTAGTCGCAGTGGGGGGTCTCACTGAAGCTTTCTTT. It specifies CASSLVAVGGLTEAFF.

The chain is built from TRBV5-1 and TRBJ2-1, with TRBD2 matching 12 bases. This CDR3 comprises 15 residues. The germline V gene has CDR1 SGHRS and CDR2 YFSETQ. Trimming took 3 bases from V and 10 from J; bases not matched to a gene: 8. The DNA for the CDR3 is TGCGCCAGCAGCTACGGCGGACTAGCGGGACTCGAGCAGTTCTTC. It is translated as CASSYGGLAGLEQFF.

CDR3 region: CASSPPSEGFLREPQHF. The CDR3 DNA reads TGTGCCAGCTCACCACCTTCCGAGGGCTTCCTTAGGGAGCCCCAGCATTTT. The J gene is TRBJ1-5, the V gene TRBV18; D gene unclear. There are 17 residues in the CDR3. Germline V gene sequence: CDR1 KGHSH, CDR2 LQKENI. Between the trimmed V and J ends, which lost 0 bases and 8 bases, there was a span of 20 bases.

This clone was seen only a few times. This rearrangement joins TRBV5-1 to TRBJ1-6; TRBD1 agrees at 8 bases. With 2 bases clipped from V and 9 bases from J, the junction kept 4 bases outside the gene matches. Per germline, CDR1 SGHRS and CDR2 YFSETQ. The CDR3 is made up of 14 amino acids. The CDR3 protein is CASSLNRGISPLHF. CDR3 bases: TGCGCCAGCAGCTTAAACAGGGGGATTTCACCCCTCCACTTT.

This chain connects TRBV3-1 (or the pseudogene TRBV3-2) to TRBJ1-1, with TRBD1 identical over 8 bases. V was clipped by 2 bases and J by 3 bases; unmatched bases: 5. CDR3 length: 15 amino acids. Per germline, CDR1 LGHDT and CDR2 YNNKEL (reference sequence). The CDR3 reads CASSQLGQGDTEAFF. CDR3 coding DNA: TGTGCCAGCAGCCAACTTGGACAGGGTGACACTGAAGCTTTCTTT.

This chain joins TRBV5-6 and TRBJ2-3; D might be TRBD2 (5 bases). Germline assignment: CDR1 SGHDT and CDR2 YYEEEE. Trimming removed 4 bases at V and 9 bases at J, with 30 bases between. This CDR3 has 18 amino acids. Written as DNA, the CDR3 is TGTGCCAGCAGCCCTTATGTGGGGTCCGGAGACTATTGGAACACGCAGTATTTT. Amino acid sequence: CASSPYVGSGDYWNTQYF. The complete variable domain, with remaining parts taken from reference TRBV5-6 and TRBJ2-3, reads DAGVTQSPTHLIKTRGQQVTLRCSPKSGHDTVSWYQQALGQGPQFIFQYYEEEERQRGNFPDRFSGHQFPNYSSELNVNALLLGDSALYLCASSPYVGSGDYWNTQYFGPGTRLTVL.

The genes are TRBV15 and TRBJ1-6; D call uncertain. V was cut by 1 base and J by 8 bases, with 6 bases left in between. The CDR3 spans 13 residues. Germline CDR1 is LNHNV and CDR2 is YYDKDF (reference sequence). CDR3 in DNA: TGTGCCACCAGCAGAGCCCAGGATTCACCCCTCCACTTT. Its translation is CATSRAQDSPLHF.

V and J are TRBV7-2 and TRBJ2-7, with 7 bases identical to TRBD2. The germline CDR1 and CDR2 sequences are SGHTA and FQGNSA. The CDR3 has 16 amino acids. The J segment lost 1 base and the V segment lost 1 base, leaving 7 bases of the junction unmatched. The CDR3 protein is CASSLEGGGKSYEQYF. CDR3 bases: TGTGCCAGCAGCTTAGAAGGCGGGGGAAAATCCTACGAGCAGTACTTC.

The chain combines TRBV15 with TRBJ2-1; a weak D match, TRBD2 (6 bases). The CDR3 runs to 16 residues. Germline V gene data show CDR1 as LNHNV and CDR2 as YYDKDF (reference sequence). Trimming cost V 0 bases and J 1 base, with 10 bases left between them. CDR3 in amino acids: CATSRDGAGSYNEQFF. CDR3 nucleotides: TGTGCCACCAGCAGAGATGGGGCGGGGTCCTACAATGAGCAGTTCTTC.

This clone was recorded a few times. This chain joins TRBV18 and TRBJ1-5; TRBD1 agrees at 7 bases. The length of the CDR3 is 17 residues. Trimming at V came to 5 bases and at J to 1 base, leaving 11 bases not matched to a gene. The germline CDR1 and CDR2 sequences are KGHSH and LQKENI. The CDR3 sequence is CASSTSLGQSSNQPQHF. CDR3 in DNA: TGTGCCAGCTCAACGTCGTTGGGACAGTCAAGCAATCAGCCCCAGCATTTT. Based on the CDR3 plus reference TRBV18 and TRBJ1-5, the full variable domain is NAGVMQNPRHLVRRRGQEARLRCSPMKGHSHVYWYRQLPEEGLKFMVYLQKENIIDESGMPKERFSAEFPKEGPSILRIQQVVRGDSAAYFCASSTSLGQSSNQPQHFGDGTRLSIL.

This clone appeared once. The chain joins TRBV19 to TRBJ2-1; TRBD2 might be the D (6 bases). The CDR3 is 17 amino acids. Trimming took 1 base from V and 0 from J, leaving 13 bases between them. Germline V gives CDR1 LNHDA, CDR2 SQIVND (reference sequence). This chain's CDR3 is CASSIGVAASSYNEQFF. The CDR3 DNA follows: TGTGCCAGTAGTATAGGGGTAGCGGCGAGCTCCTACAATGAGCAGTTCTTC.

The CDR3 sequence is CASSPQGGETGANVLTF. The CDR3 nucleotides read TGTGCCAGCAGCCCTCAAGGGGGGGAAACTGGGGCCAACGTCCTGACTTTC. The chain carries TRBV7-2 and TRBJ2-6, with D tentatively TRBD2 (7 bases). The CDR3 is made up of 17 amino acids. V dropped 5 bases and J dropped 2 bases, with 16 bases sitting between them. The germline V gene has CDR1 SGHTA and CDR2 FQGNSA.